The source of this TCR beta chain is a study of blood T cell repertoires in COVID-19. On the study more broadly: Italy, Spain and the United States were the sources of the convalescent and acute COVID-19 samples. T cells, B-cell-depleted T cells, or PBMCs supplied cDNA or gDNA.

As originally analysed: Nucleated cell counts were estimated from reference gene primer amplification. Only in-frame clones appear in the TCRdb table, and some are missing; sequencing was by immunoSEQ multiplex PCR. The D gene and trimming were derived from the DNA, and the V and J assignments and clone size from that table. The sample consists of over 100,000 clones, around 80% of them appearing once. CDR3 length equals 18 residues. The germline V gene has CDR1 MDHEN and CDR2 SYDVKM. Trimming cost V 3 bases and J 6 bases; bases outside gene matches: 15. Specimen: peripheral blood. This sequence originates from a woman aged 70-85 years with acute or convalescent COVID-19. V is TRBV28 and J is TRBJ1-5; 9 bases are a match to TRBD1. The CDR3 loop is CASSFPKNRGRDTQPQHF. In nucleotides, the CDR3 is TGTGCCAGCAGTTTTCCCAAAAACAGGGGGCGAGACACTCAGCCCCAGCATTTT.